In its sample, the clone carrying this TCR beta chain was seen once. TCRdb's copy holds only in-frame clones and misses some; the assay was immunoSEQ multiplex PCR. The sample holds over 8,500 clones, 29% seen once. These data belong to a study of graft-versus-host responses after intestinal transplantation. CFSE-labeled responder cells (around 200,000) were plated with around 200,000 irradiated, violet-dye-labeled stimulator cells. The CDR3 has 17 residues. With 5 bases clipped from V and 3 bases from J, the junction kept 7 bases outside the gene matches. The germline V gene has CDR1 SGHAT and CDR2 FQNNGV.

Here the sequenced sample was alloreactive CD8+ T cells from a mixed lymphocyte reaction culture, taken before intestinal transplant. Described subset: CFSE-low proliferating T cells sorted from roughly six-day pre-transplant mixed lymphocyte reaction (GvH or HvG direction). This TCR came from a human patient who received an intestinal transplant. The chain is built from TRBV11-2 and TRBJ1-4; 12 bases match TRBD1. CDR3 DNA: TGTGCCAGCAGCCCCGGGACAGGGGGCGCGTCTAATGAAAAACTGTTTTTT. This sequence encodes CASSPGTGGASNEKLFF.